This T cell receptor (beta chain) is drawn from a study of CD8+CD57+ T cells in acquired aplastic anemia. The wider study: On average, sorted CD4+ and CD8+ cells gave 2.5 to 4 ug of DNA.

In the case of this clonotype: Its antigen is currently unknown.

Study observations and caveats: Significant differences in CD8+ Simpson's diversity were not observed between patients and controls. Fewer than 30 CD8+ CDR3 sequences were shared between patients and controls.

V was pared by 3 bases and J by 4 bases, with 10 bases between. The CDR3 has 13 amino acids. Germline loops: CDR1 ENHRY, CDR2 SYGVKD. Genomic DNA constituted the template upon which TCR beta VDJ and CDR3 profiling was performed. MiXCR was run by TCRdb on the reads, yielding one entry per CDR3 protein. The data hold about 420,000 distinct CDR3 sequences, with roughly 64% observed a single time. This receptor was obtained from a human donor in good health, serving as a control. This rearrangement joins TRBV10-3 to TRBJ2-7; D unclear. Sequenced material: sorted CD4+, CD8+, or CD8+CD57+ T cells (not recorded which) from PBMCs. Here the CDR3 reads CAISDSAPYEQYF. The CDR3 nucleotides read TGTGCCATCAGTGACTCCGCGCCTTACGAGCAGTACTTC.